This T cell receptor (beta chain) comes out of a study of T-cell memory formation after mild COVID-19. Whole-study findings and limits: Nothing confirmed that second-wave clones peaking on day 37 were specific for SARS-CoV-2. Whereas later expanders leaned CD4+, clones contracting day 15 to 85 showed a balanced CD4/CD8 makeup.

Germline CDR1 reads SQVTM; CDR2 reads ANQGSEA. There are 13 residues in the CDR3. Trimming removed 4 bases at V and 3 bases at J, with 10 bases between. Concerning this clonotype: Its antigen is currently unknown.

Using its own MiXCR run on the 5' RACE reads, TCRdb lists one record per CDR3 protein. The sample comprises approximately 290,000 distinct CDR3 sequences, just under 20% of which are singletons, and over 20% rests with the top ten. This sequence joins TRBV29-1 and TRBJ1-5; D ambiguous. This TCR was sampled from a man in his late teens or twenties who had mild COVID-19 (a few samples of this study predate the infection). Cell type and time point are not known. The source material was PBMCs or a T cell subset sorted from them (not recorded which). The CDR3 sequence is CSVGVQNNQPQHF. The DNA of the CDR3 is TGCAGCGTTGGGGTACAGAACAATCAGCCCCAGCATTTT.